A single sample gave rise to the 22 T cell receptor beta chains below, sequenced in a study of blood T cell repertoires in COVID-19. The repertoire was sequenced with immunoSEQ multiplex PCR; TCRdb's copy has only in-frame clones and lacks some. The sample contains over 200,000 clones, around 87% of which appear only once. Sequences were obtained from peripheral blood. The receptors derive from a woman in her forties or fifties with acute or convalescent COVID-19.

Notes on this clone: This CDR3 is also generated by other DNA sequences in the sample. This chain connects TRBV28 to TRBJ1-1, with D hard to call. The CDR3 has 12 amino acids. The germline V and J ends were trimmed by 4 bases and 1 base, with 4 bases remaining between them. Germline loops: CDR1 MDHEN, CDR2 SYDVKM. The CDR3 DNA sequence: TGTGCCAGCAGTTCCGGGAACACTGAAGCTTTCTTT. Its protein product is CASSSGNTEAFF. Using reference TRBV28 and TRBJ1-1 for the parts outside the CDR3, the full variable domain is DVKVTQSSRYLVKRTGEKVFLECVQDMDHENMFWYRQDPGLGLRLIYFSYDVKMKEKGDIPEGYSVSREKKERFSLILESASTNQTSMYLCASSSGNTEAFFGQGTRLTVV.

The genes are TRBV13 and TRBJ1-3; TRBD1 matches at 8 bases. Trimming removed 5 bases from V and 3 bases from J; junction bases left unmatched: 9. CDR3 length equals 16 residues. Germline V CDR1 and CDR2: PRHDT, FYEKMQ (reference sequence). The CDR3: CASSRHQGARGNTIYF. The DNA of the CDR3 is TGTGCCAGCAGCCGTCATCAGGGGGCGCGTGGAAACACCATATATTTT.

The CDR3 sequence is CASSTTSGSSYEQYF. CDR3 bases: TGTGCCAGTAGTACGACTAGCGGGAGCTCCTACGAGCAGTACTTC. The chain uses TRBV19 and TRBJ2-7, with TRBD2 matching 12 bases. V shed 4 bases, J shed 0 bases, and the junction held 1 base outside the gene matches. The germline CDR1 and CDR2 sequences are LNHDA and SQIVND (reference sequence). CDR3 length: 15 residues.

This clone has more than one count but fewer than ten. The chain carries TRBV3-1 (or the pseudogene TRBV3-2) and TRBJ2-1; D may be TRBD2 (5 bases). CDR3 length: 15 amino acids. V dropped 0 bases and J dropped 0 bases, with 6 bases sitting between them. Germline V gives CDR1 LGHDT, CDR2 YNNKEL (reference sequence). The CDR3 reads CASSQDGGSYNEQFF. CDR3 in DNA: TGTGCCAGCAGCCAAGATGGAGGCTCCTACAATGAGCAGTTCTTC.

The chain couples TRBV19 to TRBJ2-7; the match to TRBD1 covers 7 bases. Per the germline V gene, CDR1 is LNHDA and CDR2 is SQIVND (reference sequence). The CDR3 is made up of 15 amino acids. Germline trimming cut 5 bases from V and 2 bases from J; bases unmatched to any gene: 9. The DNA for the CDR3 is TGTGCCAGTAGTCCCAGGGGGACGGGCACCTACGAGCAGTACTTC. Its translation: CASSPRGTGTYEQYF.

The rearrangement uses TRBV13 and TRBJ2-2, with 16 bases identical to TRBD2. The germline V gene encodes CDR1 PRHDT and CDR2 FYEKMQ (reference sequence). Trimming cost V 3 bases and J 6 bases; bases outside gene matches: 7. The CDR3 totals 18 residues. The CDR3 here is CASSFPGLAGGPSGELFF. In nucleotides, the CDR3 is TGTGCCAGCAGCTTCCCGGGACTAGCGGGAGGGCCATCCGGGGAGCTGTTTTTT.

The chain has TRBV2 and TRBJ1-5; no reliable D call. Germline CDR1 SNHLY, CDR2 FYNNEI. Between the trimmed V and J ends, which lost 7 bases and 6 bases, there was a span of 10 bases. CDR3 length: 12 amino acids. CDR3 DNA sequence: TGTGCCAGCACGGACTTTGGTCAGCCCCAGCATTTT. Translating it yields CASTDFGQPQHF.

V and J are TRBV4-1 and TRBJ2-1; 7 nucleotides agree with TRBD2. Germline V lookup: CDR1 MGHRA, CDR2 YSYEKL. The CDR3 has 15 amino acids. V was pared by 2 bases and J by 5 bases, with 6 bases of the junction left unmatched. CDR3 amino acids: CASSQLRLADNEQFF. DNA for the CDR3: TGCGCCAGCAGCCAATTACGGCTAGCGGACAATGAGCAGTTCTTC.

V is TRBV19 and J is TRBJ2-7; TRBD2 matches 10 bases. Trimming at V came to 10 bases and at J to 5 bases, leaving 14 bases not matched to a gene. The CDR3 loop spans 15 amino acids. From germline, CDR1 is LNHDA and CDR2 SQIVND (reference sequence). CDR3 nucleotides: TGTGCCACGGCTAGCGGGAGAGGGGTAAGGAACGAGCAGTACTTC. It translates to CATASGRGVRNEQYF.

This rearrangement joins TRBV9 to TRBJ2-1; possible D gene TRBD2, 6 bases. Germline CDR1 SGDLS, CDR2 YYNGEE. The CDR3 length is 16 residues. The ends were cut back, 3 bases at V and 0 bases at J, with 13 bases in the middle. The CDR3 reads CASSAQGLVSYNEQFF. The CDR3 bases are TGTGCCAGCAGCGCCCAGGGACTCGTCTCCTACAATGAGCAGTTCTTC.

The genes are TRBV28 and TRBJ1-1; D call uncertain. V was shortened by 7 bases and J by 7 bases, with 16 bases between the two germline ends. CDR1 is MDHEN and CDR2 is SYDVKM in the germline V gene. This CDR3 comprises 13 residues. CDR3 loop: CASTAGYFSEAFF. Here the CDR3 DNA reads TGTGCCAGCACCGCCGGTTATTTTAGTGAAGCTTTCTTT.

This chain joins TRBV18 and TRBJ1-1; 7 bases align to TRBD1. V shed 2 bases, J shed 1 base, and the junction held 13 bases outside the gene matches. The CDR3 sequence is 18 residues long. The germline V gene has CDR1 KGHSH and CDR2 LQKENI. The CDR3 sequence is CASSPSSLGGAGNTEAFF. The DNA of the CDR3 is TGTGCCAGCTCACCATCCTCTCTAGGGGGCGCTGGGAACACTGAAGCTTTCTTT.

The J gene is TRBJ2-3, the V gene TRBV7-3, with D possibly TRBD2 on 6 matching bases. CDR3 length equals 13 residues. The germline V gene has CDR1 SGHTA and CDR2 FQGTGA. Trimming shortened V by 3 bases and J by 6 bases, and 10 bases separated the two germline ends. The CDR3 reads CASSFGGADTQYF. The DNA of the CDR3 is TGTGCCAGCAGCTTTGGAGGGGCGGATACGCAGTATTTT.

The CDR3 nucleotides are TGTGCCAGCAGCGGCGACAGTAATTCACCCCTCCACTTT. This encodes CASSGDSNSPLHF. The V gene is TRBV9, the J gene TRBJ1-6; possibly TRBD1 for D (5 bases). In germline, CDR1 is SGDLS, CDR2 YYNGEE. The CDR3 runs 13 residues. Trimming removed 3 bases from V and 6 bases from J, with 7 bases in between.

V usage is TRBV4-3 and J usage is TRBJ2-3; 7 bases match TRBD1. J gave up 0 bases and V 2 bases, and 2 bases lay outside the gene matches. This CDR3 region has 15 residues. The V gene's germline CDR1 is LGHNA and CDR2 YSLEER. CDR3 coding DNA: TGCGCCAGCAGCCAACTACAGGGGAGCACAGATACGCAGTATTTT. This codes for CASSQLQGSTDTQYF.

The chain employs TRBV6-5 and TRBJ1-1; 7 bases are shared with TRBD1. The V gene end was trimmed by 3 bases and the J gene end by 10 bases; junction bases not matched to a gene: 8. Germline V lookup: CDR1 MNHEY, CDR2 SVGAGI. The CDR3 is 13 amino acids. CDR3 sequence: CASSYTRGTLAFF. CDR3 in DNA: TGTGCCAGCAGTTATACCAGGGGGACTCTAGCTTTCTTT.

Only one count was recorded for this clone. The J gene is TRBJ2-3, the V gene TRBV5-4; 7 bases are shared with TRBD2. Germline CDR1 reads SGHNT; CDR2 reads YYREEE (reference sequence). The V segment lost 3 bases and the J segment 2 bases; nucleotides outside the gene matches: 6. This CDR3 spans 15 amino acids. The CDR3 nucleotides read TGTGCCAGCAGCTGGGGAAGCGGGACCACAGATACGCAGTATTTT. Translating gives CASSWGSGTTDTQYF.

This chain joins TRBV4-2 and TRBJ1-6; D is unresolved. CDR1 and CDR2 from the germline V gene are LGHNA and YNFKEQ. With 4 bases removed from V and 7 bases from J, the gap between germline ends came to 20 bases. The CDR3 covers 17 residues. The CDR3 loop reads CASSLYGPGEMNSPLHF. CDR3 DNA sequence: TGTGCCAGCAGCCTTTATGGTCCGGGTGAAATGAATTCACCCCTCCACTTT.

The chain couples TRBV28 to TRBJ2-1; D is unresolved. The V end was cut by 5 bases, the J end by 4 bases, with 9 bases between. The germline gives CDR1 MDHEN, CDR2 SYDVKM. The CDR3 loop spans 13 amino acids. The CDR3 sequence is CASSEARYNEQFF. The CDR3 nucleotides are TGTGCCAGCAGTGAGGCCCGGTACAATGAGCAGTTCTTC.

This rearrangement joins TRBV7-3 to TRBJ2-7; TRBD1 matches at 7 bases. J was trimmed by 3 bases and V by 6 bases; bases with no gene match: 5. The germline V gene has CDR1 SGHTA and CDR2 FQGTGA. This CDR3 is built from 13 residues. The CDR3 loop is CASSTRQGYEQYF. The CDR3 DNA reads as TGTGCCAGCAGTACTAGACAGGGCTACGAGCAGTACTTC.

The chain couples TRBV24-1 to TRBJ2-7, with 10 bases lining up with TRBD1. CDR1 and CDR2 from the germline V gene are KGHDR and SFDVKD. V lost 4 bases, J lost 6 bases, and 8 bases stayed unmatched. The CDR3 is 15 residues long. The CDR3 nucleotides are TGTGCCACCAGTGACCCAAGACAGGGGGCAATCGAGCAGTACTTC. Encoded protein: CATSDPRQGAIEQYF.

The rearrangement uses TRBV24-1 and TRBJ1-1; D might be TRBD1 (5 bases). The ends were cut back, 2 bases at V and 3 bases at J, with 12 bases in the middle. Germline CDR1 KGHDR, CDR2 SFDVKD. This CDR3 is built from 15 residues. The chain's CDR3 is CATSDSRGGDTEAFF. The CDR3 nucleotides are TGTGCCACCAGTGATTCGAGGGGAGGGGACACTGAAGCTTTCTTT.